The clone carrying this T cell receptor beta chain was observed a handful of times. Its specificity is unknown. CDR1 is MDHEN and CDR2 is SYDVKM in the germline V gene. Losses at the gene ends were 8 bases for V and 3 bases for J; bases not matched to a gene: 7. The CDR3 loop spans 14 amino acids. This sample was included in a study of immune heterogeneity within non-small cell lung tumors. TCR beta CDR3 regions came from multiplex PCR with 32 forward V and 13 reverse J primers. TCRdb re-called the multiplex PCR reads with MiXCR, one entry per CDR3 protein. The repertoire includes more than 3,000 distinct CDR3 sequences, under 30% of them detected once, and roughly an eighth sits in the top ten. Bulk tumor genomic DNA, roughly 600 ng per sample, was used as template. Each primary tumor yielded several biopsies, collected far apart from one another at surgery. The study cohort was described as untreated, and its members had newly diagnosed non-small cell lung cancer. They went on to have curative surgery. Donors comprised surgical patients with newly diagnosed non-small cell lung cancer, operated on with curative intent.

Overall study results and limits: Both recurring identical dominant CDR3 beta clonotypes and site-unique high-frequency clones were observed across tumor sites within a patient.

The chain combines TRBV28 with TRBJ2-3; 8 nucleotides match TRBD2. This receptor was identified in a man aged 55 to 70 with non-small cell lung cancer. The sequencing sample was made of lung tumor tissue. The CDR3 spells CASRPSGRTDTQYF. CDR3 DNA sequence: TGTGCCAGCCGTCCGAGCGGGAGAACAGATACGCAGTATTTT.